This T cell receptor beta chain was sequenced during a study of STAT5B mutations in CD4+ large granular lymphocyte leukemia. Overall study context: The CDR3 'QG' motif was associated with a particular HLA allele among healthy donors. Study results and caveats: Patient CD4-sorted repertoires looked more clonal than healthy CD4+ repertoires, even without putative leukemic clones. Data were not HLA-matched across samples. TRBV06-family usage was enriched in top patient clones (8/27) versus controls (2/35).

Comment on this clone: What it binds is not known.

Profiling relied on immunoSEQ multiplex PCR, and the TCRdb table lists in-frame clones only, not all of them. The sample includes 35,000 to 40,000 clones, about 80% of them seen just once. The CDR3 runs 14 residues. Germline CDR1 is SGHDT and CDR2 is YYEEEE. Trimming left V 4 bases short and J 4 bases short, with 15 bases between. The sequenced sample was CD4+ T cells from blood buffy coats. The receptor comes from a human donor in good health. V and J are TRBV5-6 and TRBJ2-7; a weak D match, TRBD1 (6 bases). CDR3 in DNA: TGTGCCAGCAGCCACCTGACAGGATATTACGAGCAGTACTTC. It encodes CASSHLTGYYEQYF. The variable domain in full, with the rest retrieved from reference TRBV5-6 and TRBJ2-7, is DAGVTQSPTHLIKTRGQQVTLRCSPKSGHDTVSWYQQALGQGPQFIFQYYEEEERQRGNFPDRFSGHQFPNYSSELNVNALLLGDSALYLCASSHLTGYYEQYFGPGTRLTVT.